Below, one T cell receptor beta chain is given with its context. V was pared by 6 bases and J by 0 bases, with 12 bases between. CDR1 and CDR2 from the germline V gene are SGHTA and FQGNSA. This CDR3 region has 16 residues. TCRdb's table, derived via immunoSEQ multiplex PCR, lists solely in-frame clones and lacks some. Here the sample spans about 68,000 clones, 65% to 90% being singletons. The entry originates in a study of blood T cell repertoires in COVID-19. The TCR comes from a woman aged 55-70 years with acute or convalescent COVID-19. The sequencing sample was made of peripheral blood. This sequence joins TRBV7-2 and TRBJ2-6; D perhaps matches TRBD2 (6 bases). The CDR3 nucleotides are TGTGCCAGCAGGGAGGGACTCCCCTCTGGGGCCAACGTCCTGACTTTC. It codes for CASREGLPSGANVLTF.